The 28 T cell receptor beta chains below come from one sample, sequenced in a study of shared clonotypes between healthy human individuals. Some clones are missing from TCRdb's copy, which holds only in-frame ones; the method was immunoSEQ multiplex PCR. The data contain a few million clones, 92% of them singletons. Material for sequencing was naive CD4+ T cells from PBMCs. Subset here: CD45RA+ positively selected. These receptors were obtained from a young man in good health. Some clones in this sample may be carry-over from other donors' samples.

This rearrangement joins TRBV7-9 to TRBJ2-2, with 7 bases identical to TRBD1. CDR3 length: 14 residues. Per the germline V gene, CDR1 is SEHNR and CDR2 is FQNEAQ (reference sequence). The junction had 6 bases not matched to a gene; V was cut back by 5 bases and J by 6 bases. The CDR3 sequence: CASSNDRAAGELFF. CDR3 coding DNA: TGTGCCAGCAGCAACGACAGGGCGGCCGGGGAGCTGTTTTTT.

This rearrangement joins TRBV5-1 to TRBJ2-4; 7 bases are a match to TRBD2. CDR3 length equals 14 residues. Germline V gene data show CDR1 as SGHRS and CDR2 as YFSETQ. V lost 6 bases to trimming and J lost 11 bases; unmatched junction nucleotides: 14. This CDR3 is CASTAGTGGMVQYF. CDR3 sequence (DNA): TGCGCCAGCACAGCAGGGACGGGGGGTATGGTTCAGTACTTC. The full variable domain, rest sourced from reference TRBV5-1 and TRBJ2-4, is KAGVTQTPRYLIKTRGQQVTLSCSPISGHRSVSWYQQTPGQGLQFLFEYFSETQRNKGNFPGRFSGRQFSNSRSEMNVSTLELGDSALYLCASTAGTGGMVQYFGAGTRLSVL.

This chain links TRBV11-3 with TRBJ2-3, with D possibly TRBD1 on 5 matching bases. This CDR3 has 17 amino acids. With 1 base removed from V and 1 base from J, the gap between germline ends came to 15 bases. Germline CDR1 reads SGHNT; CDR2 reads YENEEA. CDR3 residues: CASSLGLQGDGTDTQYF. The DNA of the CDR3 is TGTGCCAGCAGCTTAGGTTTGCAGGGTGATGGCACAGATACGCAGTATTTT.

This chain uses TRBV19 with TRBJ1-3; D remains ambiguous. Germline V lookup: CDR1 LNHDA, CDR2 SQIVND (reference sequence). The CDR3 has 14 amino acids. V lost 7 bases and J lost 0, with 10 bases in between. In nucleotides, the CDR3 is TGTGCCAGTAACGGAGGCGTCTCTGGAAACACCATATATTTT. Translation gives CASNGGVSGNTIYF.

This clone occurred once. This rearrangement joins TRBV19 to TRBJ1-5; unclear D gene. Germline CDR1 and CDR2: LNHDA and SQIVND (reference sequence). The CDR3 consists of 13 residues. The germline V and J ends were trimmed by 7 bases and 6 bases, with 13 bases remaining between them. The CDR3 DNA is TGTGCCAGTACTGAAAACTGGTCTCAGCCCCAGCATTTT. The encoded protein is CASTENWSQPQHF.

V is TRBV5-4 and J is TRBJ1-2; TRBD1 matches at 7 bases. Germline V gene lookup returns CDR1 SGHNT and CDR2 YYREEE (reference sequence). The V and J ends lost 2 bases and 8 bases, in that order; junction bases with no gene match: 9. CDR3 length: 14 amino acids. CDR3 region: CASSLRQGSGGYTF. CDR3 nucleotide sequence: TGTGCCAGCAGCTTAAGACAGGGATCTGGAGGCTACACCTTC.

In DNA form, the CDR3 reads TGTGCCAGCAGCTCCGGAGCTTACAGAAATCAGCCCCAGCATTTT. Its protein is CASSSGAYRNQPQHF. This chain joins TRBV7-8 and TRBJ1-5; D unclear. Germline V gene sequence: CDR1 SGHVS, CDR2 FQNEAQ. CDR3 length: 15 amino acids. With 4 bases removed from V and 4 bases from J, the gap between germline ends came to 14 bases. Full variable domain (missing parts from reference TRBV7-8 and TRBJ1-5): GAGVSQSPRYKVAKRGQDVALRCDPISGHVSLFWYQQALGQGPEFLTYFQNEAQLDKSGLPSDRFFAERPEGSVSTLKIQRTQQEDSAVYLCASSSGAYRNQPQHFGDGTRLSIL.

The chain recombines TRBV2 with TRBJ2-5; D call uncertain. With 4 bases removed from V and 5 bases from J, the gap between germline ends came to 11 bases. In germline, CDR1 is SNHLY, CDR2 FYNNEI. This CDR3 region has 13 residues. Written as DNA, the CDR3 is TGTGCCAGCAGTGGGATCGTAGGGGAGACCCAGTACTTC. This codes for CASSGIVGETQYF.

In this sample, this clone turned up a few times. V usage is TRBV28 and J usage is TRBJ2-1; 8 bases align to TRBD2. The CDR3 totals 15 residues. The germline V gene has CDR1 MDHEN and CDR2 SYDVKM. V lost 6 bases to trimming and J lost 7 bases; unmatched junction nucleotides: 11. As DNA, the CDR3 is TGTGCCAGCAGGCCTGGAGGGACTAGTGCGAATGAGCAGTTCTTC. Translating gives CASRPGGTSANEQFF.

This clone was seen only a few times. In nucleotides, the CDR3 is TGTGCCAGCAGCCGGACAGTCAACACTGAAGCTTTCTTT. It codes for CASSRTVNTEAFF. V gene TRBV14 combines with J gene TRBJ1-1; a weak D match, TRBD1 (6 bases). Deletions cut 4 bases from V and 2 bases from J, with 8 bases between. CDR1 is SGHDN, CDR2 FVKESK, per germline. The CDR3 contains 13 residues.

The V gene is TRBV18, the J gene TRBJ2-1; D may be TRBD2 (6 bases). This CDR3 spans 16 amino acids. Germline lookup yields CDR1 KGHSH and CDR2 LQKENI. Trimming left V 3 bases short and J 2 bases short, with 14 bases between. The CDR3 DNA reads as TGTGCCAGCTCACCCAGACTAGGCGGGACCTACAATGAGCAGTTCTTC. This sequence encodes CASSPRLGGTYNEQFF.

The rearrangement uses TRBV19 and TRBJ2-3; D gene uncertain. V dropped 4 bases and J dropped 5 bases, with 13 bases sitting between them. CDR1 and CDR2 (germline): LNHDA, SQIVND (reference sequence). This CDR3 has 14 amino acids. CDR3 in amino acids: CASSTVLSGDTQYF. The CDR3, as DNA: TGTGCCAGTAGTACGGTACTGTCAGGAGATACGCAGTATTTT. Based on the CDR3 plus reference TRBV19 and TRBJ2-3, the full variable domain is DGGITQSPKYLFRKEGQNVTLSCEQNLNHDAMYWYRQDPGQGLRLIYYSQIVNDFQKGDIAEGYSVSREKKESFPLTVTSAQKNPTAFYLCASSTVLSGDTQYFGPGTRLTVL.

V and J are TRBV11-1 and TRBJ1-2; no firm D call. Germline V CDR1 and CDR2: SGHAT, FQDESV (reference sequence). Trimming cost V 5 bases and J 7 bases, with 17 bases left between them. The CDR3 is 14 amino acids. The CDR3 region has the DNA TGTGCCAGCAGCCCTGGGGAAGGGAGGTCTGGCTACACCTTC. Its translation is CASSPGEGRSGYTF.

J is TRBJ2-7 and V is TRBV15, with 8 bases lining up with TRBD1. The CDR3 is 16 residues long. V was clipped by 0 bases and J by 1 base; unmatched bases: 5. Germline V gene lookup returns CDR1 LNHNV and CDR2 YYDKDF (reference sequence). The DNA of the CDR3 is TGTGCCACCAGCAGAGACCAGGGGGCGCTTTCCTACGAGCAGTACTTC. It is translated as CATSRDQGALSYEQYF.

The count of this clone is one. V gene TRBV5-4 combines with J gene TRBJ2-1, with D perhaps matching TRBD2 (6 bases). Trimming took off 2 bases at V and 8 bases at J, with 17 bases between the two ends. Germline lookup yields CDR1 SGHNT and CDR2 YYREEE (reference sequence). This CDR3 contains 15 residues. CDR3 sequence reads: CASSLVRRDSDEQFF. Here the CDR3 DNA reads TGTGCCAGCAGCTTAGTAAGGAGGGACTCGGATGAGCAGTTCTTC.

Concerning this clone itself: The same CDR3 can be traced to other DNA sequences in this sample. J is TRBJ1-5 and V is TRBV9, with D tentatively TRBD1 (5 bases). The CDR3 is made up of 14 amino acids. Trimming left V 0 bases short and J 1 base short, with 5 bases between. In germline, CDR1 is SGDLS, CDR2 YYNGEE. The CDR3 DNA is TGTGCCAGCAGCGTAGAGGGGAGCAATCAGCCCCAGCATTTT. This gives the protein CASSVEGSNQPQHF.

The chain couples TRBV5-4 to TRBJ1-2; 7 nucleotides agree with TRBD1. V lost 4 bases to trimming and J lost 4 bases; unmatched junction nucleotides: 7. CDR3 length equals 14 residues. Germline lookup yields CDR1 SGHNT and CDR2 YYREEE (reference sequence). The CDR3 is CASSPPGQAYGYTF. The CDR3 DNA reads TGTGCCAGCAGCCCCCCCGGACAGGCCTATGGCTACACCTTC.

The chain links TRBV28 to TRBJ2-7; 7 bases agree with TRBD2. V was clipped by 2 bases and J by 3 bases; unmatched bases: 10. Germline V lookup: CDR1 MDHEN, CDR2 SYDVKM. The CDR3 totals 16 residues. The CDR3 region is CASSLVTSPFLYEQYF. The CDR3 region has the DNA TGTGCCAGCAGTTTAGTGACTAGCCCATTCCTCTACGAGCAGTACTTC.

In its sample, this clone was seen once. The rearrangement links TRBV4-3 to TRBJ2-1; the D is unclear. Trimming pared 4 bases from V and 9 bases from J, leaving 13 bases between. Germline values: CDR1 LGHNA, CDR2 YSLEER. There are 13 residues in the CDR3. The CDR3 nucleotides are TGCGCCAGCAGCCGAGCCCTAGGTAGTGAGCAGTTCTTC. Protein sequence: CASSRALGSEQFF.

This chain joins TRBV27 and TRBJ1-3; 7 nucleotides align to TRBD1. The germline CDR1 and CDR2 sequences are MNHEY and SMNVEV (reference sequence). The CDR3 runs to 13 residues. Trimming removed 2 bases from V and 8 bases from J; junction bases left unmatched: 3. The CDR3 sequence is CASSLTGVDTIYF. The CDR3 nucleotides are TGTGCCAGCAGTTTAACAGGGGTAGACACCATATATTTT.

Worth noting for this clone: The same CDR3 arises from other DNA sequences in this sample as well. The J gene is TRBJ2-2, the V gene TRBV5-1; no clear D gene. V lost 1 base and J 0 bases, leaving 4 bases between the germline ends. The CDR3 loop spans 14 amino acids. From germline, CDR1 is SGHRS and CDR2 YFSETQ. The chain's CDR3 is CASSLLTNTGELFF. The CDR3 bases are TGCGCCAGCAGCTTGTTAACGAACACCGGGGAGCTGTTTTTT.

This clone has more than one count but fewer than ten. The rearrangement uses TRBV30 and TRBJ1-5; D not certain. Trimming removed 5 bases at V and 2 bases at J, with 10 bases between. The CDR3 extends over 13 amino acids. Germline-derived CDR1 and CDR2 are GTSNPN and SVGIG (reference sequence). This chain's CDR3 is CAWANGGNQPQHF. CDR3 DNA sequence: TGTGCCTGGGCGAACGGGGGCAATCAGCCCCAGCATTTT.

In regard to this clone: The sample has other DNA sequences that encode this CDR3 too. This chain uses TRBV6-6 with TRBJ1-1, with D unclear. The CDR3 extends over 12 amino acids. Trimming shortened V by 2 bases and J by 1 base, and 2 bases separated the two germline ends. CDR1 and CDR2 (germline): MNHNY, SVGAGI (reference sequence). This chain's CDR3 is CASSYANTEAFF. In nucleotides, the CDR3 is TGTGCCAGCAGTTACGCGAACACTGAAGCTTTCTTT.

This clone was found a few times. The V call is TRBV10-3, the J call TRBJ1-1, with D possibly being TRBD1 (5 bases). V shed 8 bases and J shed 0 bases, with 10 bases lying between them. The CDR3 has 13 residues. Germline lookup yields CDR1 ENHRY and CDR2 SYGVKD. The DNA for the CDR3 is TGTGCCATCGGGGGGAGAGTGAACACTGAAGCTTTCTTT. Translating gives CAIGGRVNTEAFF.

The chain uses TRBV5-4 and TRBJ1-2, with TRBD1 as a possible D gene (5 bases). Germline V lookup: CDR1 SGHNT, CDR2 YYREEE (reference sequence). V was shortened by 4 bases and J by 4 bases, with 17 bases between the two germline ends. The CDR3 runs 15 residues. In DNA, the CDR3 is TGTGCCAGCAGCCGGCCGGGACGCGATGTCTATGGCTACACCTTC. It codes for CASSRPGRDVYGYTF.

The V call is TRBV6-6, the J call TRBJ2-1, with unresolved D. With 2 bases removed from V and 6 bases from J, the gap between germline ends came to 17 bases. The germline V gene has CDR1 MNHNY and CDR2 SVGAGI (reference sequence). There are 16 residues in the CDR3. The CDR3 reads CASSYAEVRSSNEQFF. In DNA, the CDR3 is TGTGCCAGCAGTTACGCTGAAGTTCGGTCAAGCAATGAGCAGTTCTTC.

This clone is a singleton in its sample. CDR3 nucleotides: TGTGCCAGCAGCTTCCCAAAGTCGGACAGGGGGGCTCAGAACACCGGGGAGCTGTTTTTT. Its protein is CASSFPKSDRGAQNTGELFF. V usage is TRBV7-6 and J usage is TRBJ2-2; 10 bases fit TRBD1. V trimming: 3 bases; J trimming: 1 base; junction bases outside the gene matches: 14. The CDR3 runs to 20 residues. CDR1 and CDR2 (germline): SGHVS, FNYEAQ.

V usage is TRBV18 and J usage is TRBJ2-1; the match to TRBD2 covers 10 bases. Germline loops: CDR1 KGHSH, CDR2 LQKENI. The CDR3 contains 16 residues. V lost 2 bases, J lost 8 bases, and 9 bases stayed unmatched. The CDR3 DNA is TGTGCCAGCTCACCAATCCTAGCGGGAGTGACACATGAGCAGTTCTTC. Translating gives CASSPILAGVTHEQFF. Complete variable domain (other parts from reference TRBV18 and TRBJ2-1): NAGVMQNPRHLVRRRGQEARLRCSPMKGHSHVYWYRQLPEEGLKFMVYLQKENIIDESGMPKERFSAEFPKEGPSILRIQQVVRGDSAAYFCASSPILAGVTHEQFFGPGTRLTVL.